The rows below give T cell receptor beta chains drawn from one sample of a study of blood T cells in healthy people across ages. In TCRdb, the 5' RACE reads were re-called with MiXCR into one record per CDR3 protein. The sample consists of about 1.4 million distinct CDR3 sequences, approximately 63% of them appearing once. Sequenced material: blood. The receptors stem from a man in his late teens or twenties in good health. CDR3s include the opening cysteine and the closing phenylalanine or tryptophan. The order of the fields is V gene, D gene, J gene, clone size, CDR3 protein, CDR3 DNA. D genes are given only for firm matches. Not all rows give a size; the values are once, few, many and, for expanded clones, a class.

V: TRBV30
D: -
J: TRBJ2-7
size: -
CDR3: CASYTTSGTSYEQYF
DNA: TGTGCCTCTTATACGACCTCAGGTACCTCCTACGAGCAGTACTTC

V: TRBV4-1
D: -
J: TRBJ2-7
size: -
CDR3: CASSLEGIGSYEQYF
DNA: TGCGCCAGCAGCCTTGAGGGGATTGGGTCCTACGAGCAGTACTTC

V: TRBV7-9
D: -
J: TRBJ1-2
size: -
CDR3: CASRQEEGDGYTF
DNA: TGTGCCAGCAGACAAGAAGAGGGAGATGGCTACACCTTC

V: TRBV7-9
D: TRBD2
J: TRBJ2-7
size: -
CDR3: CASSLDVVRGGAPYEQYF
DNA: TGTGCCAGCAGCTTAGATGTGGTTCGCGGGGGGGCCCCCTACGAGCAGTACTTC

V: TRBV20-1
D: -
J: TRBJ2-7
size: -
CDR3: CSAHDRKQYF
DNA: TGCAGTGCTCACGACAGGAAGCAGTACTTC

V: TRBV6-2/TRBV6-3
D: TRBD1
J: TRBJ2-1
size: -
CDR3: CASSTGQGLGNEQFF
DNA: TGTGCCAGCAGCACCGGACAGGGACTGGGTAATGAGCAGTTCTTC

V: TRBV6-2/TRBV6-3
D: -
J: TRBJ2-3
size: -
CDR3: CASSLTRDLNTQYF
DNA: TGTGCCAGCAGTCTGACTAGAGATTTGAATACGCAGTATTTT

V: TRBV29-1
D: -
J: TRBJ1-5
size: -
CDR3: CSVDGGYDQPQHF
DNA: TGCAGCGTTGACGGGGGGTACGATCAGCCCCAGCATTTT

V: TRBV5-1
D: -
J: TRBJ2-3
size: few
CDR3: CASSGNGRKGDTQYF
DNA: TGCGCCAGCAGCGGCAACGGACGAAAGGGGGATACGCAGTATTTT

V: TRBV28
D: -
J: TRBJ1-4
size: -
CDR3: CASSPGLGLETNEKLFF
DNA: TGTGCCAGCAGTCCCGGGCTGGGGTTGGAAACTAATGAAAAACTGTTTTTT

V: TRBV7-9
D: TRBD1
J: TRBJ2-7
size: once
CDR3: CASSQGQGEHFYEQYF
DNA: TGTGCCAGCAGCCAGGGACAGGGGGAGCACTTCTACGAGCAGTACTTC

V: TRBV12-3/TRBV12-4
D: -
J: TRBJ2-7
size: -
CDR3: CASSPTSYHEQYF
DNA: TGTGCCAGCAGCCCAACTAGCTACCACGAGCAGTACTTC

V: TRBV4-3
D: TRBD2
J: TRBJ2-3
size: -
CDR3: CASSQDPKRGRVTQYF
DNA: TGCGCCAGCAGCCAAGATCCTAAGCGGGGGCGGGTTACGCAGTATTTT

V: TRBV24-1
D: -
J: TRBJ2-1
size: once
CDR3: CATSDPGASSYNEQFF
DNA: TGTGCCACCAGTGACCCCGGTGCGAGCTCCTACAATGAGCAGTTCTTC

V: TRBV27
D: -
J: TRBJ2-5
size: few
CDR3: CASSPLQGGFQETQYF
DNA: TGTGCCAGCAGTCCCCTCCAGGGGGGGTTCCAAGAGACCCAGTACTTC

V: TRBV24-1
D: -
J: TRBJ2-1
size: -
CDR3: CATSDLHGNEQFF
DNA: TGTGCCACCAGTGATTTGCATGGGAATGAGCAGTTCTTC

V: TRBV4-2
D: -
J: TRBJ2-5
size: -
CDR3: CASSQVKNEQYF
DNA: TGTGCCAGCAGCCAAGTCAAGAATGAGCAGTACTTC

V: TRBV3-1
D: -
J: TRBJ2-1
size: -
CDR3: CASSQDGAPNEQFF
DNA: TGTGCCAGCAGCCAAGATGGGGCTCCCAATGAGCAGTTCTTC

V: TRBV4-1
D: -
J: TRBJ2-3
size: -
CDR3: CASSPSGAGASTDTQYF
DNA: TGCGCCAGCAGCCCCTCGGGGGCGGGAGCTAGCACAGATACGCAGTATTTT

V: TRBV10-3
D: TRBD1
J: TRBJ2-7
size: few
CDR3: CAIKRGEGQGYEQYF
DNA: TGTGCCATCAAACGCGGTGAGGGACAGGGCTACGAGCAGTACTTC

V: TRBV29-1
D: -
J: TRBJ2-5
size: -
CDR3: CSPVTAGTQYF
DNA: TGCAGCCCCGTAACAGCTGGGACCCAGTACTTC

V: TRBV7-9
D: TRBD2
J: TRBJ2-3
size: -
CDR3: CASSSRTGGSQYF
DNA: TGTGCCAGCAGCTCCAGGACGGGGGGATCGCAGTATTTT

V: TRBV28
D: TRBD2
J: TRBJ2-1
size: -
CDR3: CASSSRLAANEQFF
DNA: TGTGCCAGCAGTTCCAGACTAGCGGCCAATGAGCAGTTCTTC

V: TRBV29-1
D: -
J: TRBJ2-5
size: few
CDR3: CSVEFSEEEAPGKETQYF
DNA: TGCAGCGTTGAATTTAGCGAGGAGGAAGCCCCGGGAAAAGAGACCCAGTACTTC

V: TRBV27
D: -
J: TRBJ1-2
size: -
CDR3: CAGPPANYGYTF
DNA: TGTGCCGGTCCCCCGGCGAACTATGGCTACACCTTC

V: TRBV11-2
D: TRBD1
J: TRBJ2-5
size: -
CDR3: CASSYRGQGLETQYF
DNA: TGTGCCAGCAGCTATCGGGGACAGGGATTAGAGACCCAGTACTTC

V: TRBV27
D: -
J: TRBJ2-1
size: few
CDR3: CASSRYSSYNEQFF
DNA: TGTGCCAGCAGTCGGTATAGCTCCTACAATGAGCAGTTCTTC

V: TRBV29-1
D: -
J: TRBJ2-1
size: -
CDR3: CSAENNEQFF
DNA: TGCAGCGCCGAAAACAATGAGCAGTTCTTC

V: TRBV7-9
D: -
J: TRBJ1-2
size: -
CDR3: CASSPPTAPYGYTF
DNA: TGTGCCAGCAGCCCGCCGACCGCCCCATATGGCTACACCTTC

V: TRBV20-1
D: -
J: TRBJ2-6
size: few
CDR3: CSAQTAISGANVLTF
DNA: TGCAGTGCTCAGACAGCAATCTCTGGGGCCAACGTCCTGACTTTC

V: TRBV6-5
D: TRBD2
J: TRBJ2-7
size: few
CDR3: CASSRVGLAELEQYF
DNA: TGTGCCAGCAGCCGTGTCGGACTAGCGGAACTCGAGCAGTACTTC

V: TRBV7-9
D: TRBD1
J: TRBJ1-2
size: -
CDR3: CASGFGQGMDYGYTF
DNA: TGTGCCAGCGGCTTCGGACAGGGGATGGACTATGGCTACACCTTC

V: TRBV7-9
D: TRBD1
J: TRBJ1-2
size: -
CDR3: CASSPPLQGQTNYGYTF
DNA: TGTGCCAGCAGCCCCCCCCTCCAGGGACAGACCAACTATGGCTACACCTTC

V: TRBV10-1
D: TRBD1
J: TRBJ2-7
size: -
CDR3: CATEPGQGLEQYF
DNA: TGCGCCACCGAACCGGGACAGGGGCTCGAGCAGTACTTC

V: TRBV29-1
D: -
J: TRBJ2-5
size: -
CDR3: CSVVPEQETQYF
DNA: TGCAGCGTTGTTCCAGAACAAGAGACCCAGTACTTC

V: TRBV14
D: -
J: TRBJ2-7
size: -
CDR3: CASSQERGRGEQYF
DNA: TGTGCCAGCAGCCAAGAACGGGGACGAGGCGAGCAGTACTTC

V: TRBV5-1
D: TRBD1
J: TRBJ2-7
size: many
CDR3: CASSFGTGTYEQYF
DNA: TGCGCCAGCAGCTTCGGGACAGGGACCTACGAGCAGTACTTC

V: TRBV6-1
D: TRBD2
J: TRBJ2-7
size: many
CDR3: CASTNPSGRSYEQYF
DNA: TGTGCCAGCACCAACCCTAGCGGTCGCTCCTACGAGCAGTACTTC

V: TRBV29-1
D: -
J: TRBJ2-7
size: -
CDR3: CSGMTRTEGGNEQYF
DNA: TGCAGCGGGATGACGCGGACAGAAGGGGGTAACGAGCAGTACTTC

V: TRBV5-5
D: -
J: TRBJ1-1
size: -
CDR3: CASSGPGPTEAFF
DNA: TGTGCCAGCAGTGGGCCAGGTCCCACTGAAGCTTTCTTT

V: TRBV4-1
D: TRBD1
J: TRBJ1-2
size: -
CDR3: CASSQPRDRGDYGCTF
DNA: TGCGCCAGCAGCCAACCGAGAGACAGGGGAGACTATGGCTGCACCTTC

V: TRBV20-1
D: -
J: TRBJ2-5
size: -
CDR3: CSARRRNGWYQETQYF
DNA: TGCAGTGCTAGAAGGAGGAATGGGTGGTACCAAGAGACCCAGTACTTC

V: TRBV7-3
D: -
J: TRBJ1-2
size: once
CDR3: CASSPLGPPGDYGYTF
DNA: TGTGCCAGCAGCCCCTTGGGTCCCCCTGGGGACTATGGCTACACCTTC

V: TRBV14
D: -
J: TRBJ2-1
size: few
CDR3: CASSQGEMPEQFF
DNA: TGTGCCAGCAGCCAAGGGGAAATGCCTGAGCAGTTCTTC

V: TRBV25-1
D: -
J: TRBJ1-5
size: -
CDR3: CASSEGDQPQHF
DNA: TGTGCCAGCAGTGAGGGAGATCAGCCCCAGCATTTT

V: TRBV4-2
D: TRBD1
J: TRBJ1-4
size: once
CDR3: CASSQERDSFEKLFF
DNA: TGTGCCAGCAGCCAGGAACGGGACAGCTTTGAAAAACTGTTTTTT

V: TRBV20-1
D: -
J: TRBJ2-5
size: -
CDR3: CSPRGEETQYF
DNA: TGCAGTCCTCGGGGAGAAGAGACCCAGTACTTC

V: TRBV25-1
D: TRBD2
J: TRBJ2-1
size: -
CDR3: CASIDGRVQRSYNEQFF
DNA: TGTGCCAGCATTGACGGGAGGGTCCAAAGGTCCTACAATGAGCAGTTCTTC

V: TRBV28
D: -
J: TRBJ1-1
size: -
CDR3: CASKGYTEAFF
DNA: TGTGCCAGCAAAGGGTACACTGAAGCTTTCTTT

V: TRBV6-5
D: TRBD2
J: TRBJ2-5
size: -
CDR3: CASSPLYGGETQYF
DNA: TGTGCCAGCAGTCCCCTCTACGGGGGGGAGACCCAGTACTTC

V: TRBV3-1
D: -
J: TRBJ1-5
size: once
CDR3: CASSDDTNSNQPQHF
DNA: TGTGCCAGCAGCGATGACACCAATAGCAATCAGCCCCAGCATTTT

V: TRBV29-1
D: -
J: TRBJ2-2
size: -
CDR3: CSALGAATGELFF
DNA: TGCAGCGCCTTAGGGGCGGCCACCGGGGAGCTGTTTTTT

V: TRBV6-4
D: -
J: TRBJ2-3
size: -
CDR3: CASSRDSSDTQYF
DNA: TGTGCCAGCAGTCGGGACTCCTCAGATACGCAGTATTTT

V: TRBV19
D: -
J: TRBJ2-3
size: -
CDR3: CASSIAPFQASSTDTQYF
DNA: TGTGCCAGTAGTATAGCTCCCTTCCAGGCATCCAGCACAGATACGCAGTATTTT

V: TRBV2
D: -
J: TRBJ1-2
size: many
CDR3: CASSVLRGPSNYGYTF
DNA: TGTGCCAGCAGTGTGCTCAGGGGCCCTTCTAACTATGGCTACACCTTC

V: TRBV20-1
D: TRBD2
J: TRBJ2-5
size: -
CDR3: CSARDPVAGGETQYF
DNA: TGCAGTGCTAGAGATCCCGTAGCGGGGGGGGAGACCCAGTACTTC

V: TRBV20-1
D: -
J: TRBJ2-1
size: -
CDR3: CSAYTGLGEQFF
DNA: TGCAGTGCTTATACAGGGTTAGGTGAGCAGTTCTTC

V: TRBV29-1
D: TRBD1
J: TRBJ2-5
size: -
CDR3: CSVSGGEGATQYF
DNA: TGCAGCGTGTCAGGGGGCGAAGGGGCGACCCAGTACTTC

V: TRBV19
D: -
J: TRBJ2-4
size: -
CDR3: CASKEDRWKSNIQYF
DNA: TGTGCCAGTAAGGAGGACAGATGGAAAAGCAACATTCAGTACTTC